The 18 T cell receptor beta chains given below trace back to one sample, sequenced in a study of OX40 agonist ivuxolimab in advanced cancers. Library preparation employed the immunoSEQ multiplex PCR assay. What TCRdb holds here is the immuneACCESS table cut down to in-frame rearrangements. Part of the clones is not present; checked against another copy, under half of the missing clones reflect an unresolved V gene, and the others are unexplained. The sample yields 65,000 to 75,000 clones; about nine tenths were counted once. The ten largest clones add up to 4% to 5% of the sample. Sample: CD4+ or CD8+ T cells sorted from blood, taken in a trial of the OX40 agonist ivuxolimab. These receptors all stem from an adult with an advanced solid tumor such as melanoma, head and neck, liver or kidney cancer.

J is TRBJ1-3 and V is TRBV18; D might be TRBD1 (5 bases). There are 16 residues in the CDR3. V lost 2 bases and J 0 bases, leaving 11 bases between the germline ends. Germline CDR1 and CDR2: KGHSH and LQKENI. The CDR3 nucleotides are TGTGCCAGCTCACCAACGGGACCACTCTCTGGAAACACCATATATTTT. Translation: CASSPTGPLSGNTIYF.

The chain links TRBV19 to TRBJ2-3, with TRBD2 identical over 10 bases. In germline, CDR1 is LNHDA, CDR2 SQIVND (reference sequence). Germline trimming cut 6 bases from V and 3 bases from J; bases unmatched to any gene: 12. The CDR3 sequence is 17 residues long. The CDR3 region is CASSNSAASGRTDTQYF. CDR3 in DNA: TGTGCCAGTAGCAACTCCGCGGCTAGCGGGAGAACAGATACGCAGTATTTT.

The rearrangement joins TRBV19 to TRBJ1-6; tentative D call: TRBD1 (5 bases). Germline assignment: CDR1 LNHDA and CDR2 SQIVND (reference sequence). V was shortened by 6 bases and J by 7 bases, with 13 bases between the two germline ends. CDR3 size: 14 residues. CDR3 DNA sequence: TGTGCCAGTAGCCCCCAGGGTCTCAATTCACCCCTCCACTTT. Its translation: CASSPQGLNSPLHF.

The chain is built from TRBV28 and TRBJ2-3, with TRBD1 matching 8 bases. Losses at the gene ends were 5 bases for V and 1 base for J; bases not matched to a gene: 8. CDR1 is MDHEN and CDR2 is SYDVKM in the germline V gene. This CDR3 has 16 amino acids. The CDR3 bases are TGTGCCAGCAGTCGCGGACGGACAGGGCGCACAGATACGCAGTATTTT. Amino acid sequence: CASSRGRTGRTDTQYF. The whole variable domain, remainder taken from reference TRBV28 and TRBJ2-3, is DVKVTQSSRYLVKRTGEKVFLECVQDMDHENMFWYRQDPGLGLRLIYFSYDVKMKEKGDIPEGYSVSREKKERFSLILESASTNQTSMYLCASSRGRTGRTDTQYFGPGTRLTVL.

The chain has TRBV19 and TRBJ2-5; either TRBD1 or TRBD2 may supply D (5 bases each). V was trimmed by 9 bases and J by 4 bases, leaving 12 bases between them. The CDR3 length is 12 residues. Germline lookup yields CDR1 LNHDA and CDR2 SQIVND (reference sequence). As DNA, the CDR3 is TGTGCCAGGTGGGGTGGGGGAGAGACCCAGTACTTC. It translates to CARWGGGETQYF.

The CDR3 region is CASSTEGGRSTEAFF. The CDR3 DNA is TGTGCCAGCAGCACTGAAGGGGGGCGGAGTACTGAAGCTTTCTTT. The genes are TRBV11-2 and TRBJ1-1, with D possibly TRBD1 on 6 matching bases. The V gene's germline CDR1 is SGHAT and CDR2 FQNNGV. V lost 5 bases to trimming and J lost 5 bases, with 18 bases between them. The CDR3 totals 15 residues.

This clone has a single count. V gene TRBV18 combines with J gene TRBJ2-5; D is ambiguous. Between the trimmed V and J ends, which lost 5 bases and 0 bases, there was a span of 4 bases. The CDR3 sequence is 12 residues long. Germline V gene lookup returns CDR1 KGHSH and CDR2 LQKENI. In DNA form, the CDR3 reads TGTGCCAGCTCATCCGACCAAGAGACCCAGTACTTC. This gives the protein CASSSDQETQYF.

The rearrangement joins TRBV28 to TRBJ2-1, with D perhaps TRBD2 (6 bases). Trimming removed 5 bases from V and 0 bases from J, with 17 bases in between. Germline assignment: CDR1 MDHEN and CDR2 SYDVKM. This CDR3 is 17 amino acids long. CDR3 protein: CASSLPVVAASYNEQFF. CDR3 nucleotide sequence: TGTGCCAGCAGTCTCCCAGTAGTAGCGGCCTCCTACAATGAGCAGTTCTTC.

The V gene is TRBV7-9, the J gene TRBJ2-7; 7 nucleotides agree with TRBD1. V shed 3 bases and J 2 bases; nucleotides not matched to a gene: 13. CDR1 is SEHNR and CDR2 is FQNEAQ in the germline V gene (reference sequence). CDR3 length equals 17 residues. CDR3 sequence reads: CASSFTPAGTDPYEQYF. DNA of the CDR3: TGTGCCAGCAGCTTTACCCCCGCCGGGACAGATCCCTACGAGCAGTACTTC.

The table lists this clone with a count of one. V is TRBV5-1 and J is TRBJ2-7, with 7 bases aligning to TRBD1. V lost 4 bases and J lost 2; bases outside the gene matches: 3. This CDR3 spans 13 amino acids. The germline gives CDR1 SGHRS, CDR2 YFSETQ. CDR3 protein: CASSTGQTYEQYF. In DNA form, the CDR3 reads TGCGCCAGCAGCACGGGACAGACCTACGAGCAGTACTTC.

The CDR3 coding sequence is TGTGCCACCAGCACATTAGCGGGACTCTACAATGAGCAGTTCTTC. Encoded protein: CATSTLAGLYNEQFF. This rearrangement joins TRBV15 to TRBJ2-1, with 8 positions matching TRBD2. The CDR3 runs 15 residues. In germline, CDR1 is LNHNV, CDR2 YYDKDF (reference sequence). V was clipped by 4 bases and J by 3 bases; unmatched bases: 5.

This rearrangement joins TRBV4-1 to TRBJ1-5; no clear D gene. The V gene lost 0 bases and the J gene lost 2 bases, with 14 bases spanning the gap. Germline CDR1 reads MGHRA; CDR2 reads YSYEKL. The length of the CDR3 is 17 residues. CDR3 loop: CASSQEGVWGGNQPQHF. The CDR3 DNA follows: TGCGCCAGCAGCCAAGAGGGAGTGTGGGGTGGCAATCAGCCCCAGCATTTT.

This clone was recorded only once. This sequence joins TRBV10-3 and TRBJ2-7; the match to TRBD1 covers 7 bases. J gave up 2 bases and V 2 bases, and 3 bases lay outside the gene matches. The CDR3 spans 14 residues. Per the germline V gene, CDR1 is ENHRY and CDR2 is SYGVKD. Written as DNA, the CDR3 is TGTGCCATCAGTGAGGTGCAGGGGGCCTACGAGCAGTACTTC. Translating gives CAISEVQGAYEQYF.

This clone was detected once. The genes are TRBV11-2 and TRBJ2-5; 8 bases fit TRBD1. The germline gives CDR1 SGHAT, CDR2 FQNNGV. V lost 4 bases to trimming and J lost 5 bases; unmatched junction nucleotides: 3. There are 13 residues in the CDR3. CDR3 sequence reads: CASSSDRGETQYF. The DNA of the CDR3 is TGTGCCAGCAGCTCCGACAGGGGCGAGACCCAGTACTTC.

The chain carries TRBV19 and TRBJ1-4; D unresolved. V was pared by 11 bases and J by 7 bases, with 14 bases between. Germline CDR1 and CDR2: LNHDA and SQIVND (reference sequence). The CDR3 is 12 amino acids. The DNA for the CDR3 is TGTGCCTGCGGATCCTTCCTTGAAAAACTGTTTTTT. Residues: CACGSFLEKLFF.

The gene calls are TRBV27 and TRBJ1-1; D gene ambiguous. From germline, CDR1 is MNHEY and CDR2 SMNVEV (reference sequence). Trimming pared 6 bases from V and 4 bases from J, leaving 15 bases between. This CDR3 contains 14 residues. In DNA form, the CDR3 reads TGTGCCAGCAGCAAGTCGGCGAGTCCCACTGAAGCTTTCTTT. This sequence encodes CASSKSASPTEAFF.

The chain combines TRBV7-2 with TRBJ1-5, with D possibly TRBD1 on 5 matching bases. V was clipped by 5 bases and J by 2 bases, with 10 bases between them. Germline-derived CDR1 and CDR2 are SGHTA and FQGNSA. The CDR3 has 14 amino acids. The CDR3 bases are TGTGCCAGCAGCGGGGGAGGAGGCAATCAGCCCCAGCATTTT. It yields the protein CASSGGGGNQPQHF.

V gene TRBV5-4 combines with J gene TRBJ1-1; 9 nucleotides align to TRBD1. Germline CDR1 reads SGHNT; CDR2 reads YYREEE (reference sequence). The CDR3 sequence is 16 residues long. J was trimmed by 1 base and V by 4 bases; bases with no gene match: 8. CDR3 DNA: TGTGCCAGCAGCAACTACAGGGGGCGGGGGAACACTGAAGCTTTCTTT. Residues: CASSNYRGRGNTEAFF.